Presented here are 8 T cell receptor beta chains from one specimen sequenced in a study of cytomegalovirus exposure and HLA in healthy donors. PCR amplification relied on 60 Vbeta primers (plus 13 Jbeta primers). TCRdb's copy holds only in-frame clones and misses some; the assay was immunoSEQ multiplex PCR. The sample lists 150,000 to 200,000 clones, around 77% occurring once. Sequenced material: PBMCs. Receptors were obtained from a female donor in good health and CMV-seronegative.

This rearrangement joins TRBV7-2 to TRBJ2-2, with 11 bases lining up with TRBD2. Germline CDR1 is SGHTA and CDR2 is FQGNSA. The CDR3 loop spans 17 amino acids. Trimming took 4 bases from V and 4 from J; bases not matched to a gene: 8. CDR3 coding DNA: TGTGCCAGCAGCTCGGGGGCTAGCGGGGGGCGCACCGGGGAGCTGTTTTTT. Encoded protein: CASSSGASGGRTGELFF.

V gene TRBV19 combines with J gene TRBJ2-3; no firm D call. The CDR3 has 12 residues. The germline V gene encodes CDR1 LNHDA and CDR2 SQIVND (reference sequence). Trimming removed 5 bases from V and 4 bases from J, with 7 bases in between. The CDR3 region has the DNA TGTGCCAGTAGTGTAGCATCAGATACGCAGTATTTT. Translation: CASSVASDTQYF. Full variable domain (remainder filled in from reference TRBV19 and TRBJ2-3): DGGITQSPKYLFRKEGQNVTLSCEQNLNHDAMYWYRQDPGQGLRLIYYSQIVNDFQKGDIAEGYSVSREKKESFPLTVTSAQKNPTAFYLCASSVASDTQYFGPGTRLTVL.

The chain employs TRBV5-1 and TRBJ1-4, with D possibly TRBD1 on 5 matching bases. There are 16 residues in the CDR3. Trimming left V 0 bases short and J 3 bases short, with 12 bases between. Germline V gene sequence: CDR1 SGHRS, CDR2 YFSETQ. CDR3 sequence reads: CASSLEGASANEKLFF. The CDR3 DNA reads as TGCGCCAGCAGCTTGGAAGGGGCGTCGGCTAATGAAAAACTGTTTTTT.

This clone was observed a single time. Here the CDR3 reads CASSLERVRGNEQYF. The CDR3 coding sequence is TGTGCCAGCAGCTTGGAGCGGGTGAGGGGTAACGAGCAGTACTTC. The genes are TRBV5-4 and TRBJ2-7, with D possibly matching TRBD2 (6 bases). CDR1 is SGHNT, CDR2 YYREEE, per germline (reference sequence). Between the trimmed V and J ends, which lost 0 bases and 5 bases, there was a span of 15 bases. This CDR3 region has 15 residues.

The chain carries TRBV2 and TRBJ2-3, with 9 bases lining up with TRBD2. Germline V gene sequence: CDR1 SNHLY, CDR2 FYNNEI. This CDR3 has 15 amino acids. V gave up 4 bases and J gave up 1 base; unmatched junction bases: 3. The chain's CDR3 is CASSGLAGRTDTQYF. The CDR3, as DNA: TGTGCCAGCAGTGGTCTAGCGGGGCGCACAGATACGCAGTATTTT.

V is TRBV7-3 and J is TRBJ2-3; 7 positions agree with TRBD2. This CDR3 contains 16 residues. Germline CDR1 SGHTA, CDR2 FQGTGA. V trimming: 5 bases; J trimming: 2 bases; junction bases outside the gene matches: 10. As DNA, the CDR3 is TGTGCCAGCAGCGCCCGAACCGGGGGGTACACAGATACGCAGTATTTT. Its protein is CASSARTGGYTDTQYF.

CDR3 bases: TGTGCCAGCAGTTTGCCGGGAAGTCTTAATGAAAAACTGTTTTTT. It codes for CASSLPGSLNEKLFF. The V and J genes are TRBV28 and TRBJ1-4; no clear D gene. V shed 3 bases and J shed 4 bases, with 12 bases lying between them. CDR3 length equals 15 residues. Germline-derived CDR1 and CDR2 are MDHEN and SYDVKM.

The chain recombines TRBV14 with TRBJ1-6; 7 nucleotides match TRBD1. The CDR3 runs to 18 residues. CDR1 and CDR2 (germline): SGHDN, FVKESK. The trim removed 3 bases at V and 7 bases at J, leaving 15 bases unmatched. The CDR3 spells CASSHRGNYRGINSPLHF. The CDR3 DNA follows: TGTGCCAGCAGCCACCGCGGAAACTACAGGGGCATCAATTCACCCCTCCACTTT.